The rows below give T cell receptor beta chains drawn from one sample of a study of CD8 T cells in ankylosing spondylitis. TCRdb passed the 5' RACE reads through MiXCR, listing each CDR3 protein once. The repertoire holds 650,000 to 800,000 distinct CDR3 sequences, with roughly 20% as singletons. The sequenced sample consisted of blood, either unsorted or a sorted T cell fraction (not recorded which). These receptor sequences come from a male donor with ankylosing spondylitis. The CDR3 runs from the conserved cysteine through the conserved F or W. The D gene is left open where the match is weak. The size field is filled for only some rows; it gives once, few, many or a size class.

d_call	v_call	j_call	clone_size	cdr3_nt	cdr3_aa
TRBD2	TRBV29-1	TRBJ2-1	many	TGCAGCGTAGTTAGCGGGGGTGGGCCCCAGTTCTTC	CSVVSGGGPQFF
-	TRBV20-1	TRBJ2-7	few	TGCAGTGCTAGAGATGCAGGGTGGAGCTCCTACGAGCAGTACTTC	CSARDAGWSSYEQYF
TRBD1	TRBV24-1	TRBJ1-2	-	TGTGCCACCAGTGATTGGGGACAGCTCTATGGCTACACCTTC	CATSDWGQLYGYTF
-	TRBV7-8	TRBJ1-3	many	TGTGCCAGCAGCTTAGGGGGCTCCGGCTCTGGAAACACCATATATTTT	CASSLGGSGSGNTIYF
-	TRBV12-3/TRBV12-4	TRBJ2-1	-	TGTGCCAGCAGCCCTCTAGTTATCTCCTACAATGAGCAGTTCTTC	CASSPLVISYNEQFF
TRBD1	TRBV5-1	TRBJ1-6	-	TGCGCCAGCAGCTTGATCCCCAGGGGGAAAACTTACTATAATTCACCCCTCCACTTT	CASSLIPRGKTYYNSPLHF
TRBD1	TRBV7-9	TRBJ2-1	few	TGTGCCAGCAGCAATCGACAGGGGGGTAGTGGTGAGCAGTTCTTC	CASSNRQGGSGEQFF
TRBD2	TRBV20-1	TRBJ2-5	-	TGCAGTGCTAGCCAGACTAGCGGTACAGAGACCCAGTACTTC	CSASQTSGTETQYF
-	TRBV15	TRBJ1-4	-	TGTGCCACCAGCAGAAACCGGGGCCCCGGTGAAAAACTGTTTTTT	CATSRNRGPGEKLFF
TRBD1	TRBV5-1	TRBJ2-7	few	TGCGCCAGCAGCGTCGGGACAGAACCGGACGAGCAGTACTTC	CASSVGTEPDEQYF
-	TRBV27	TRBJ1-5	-	TGTGCCAGCAGTTTATTGCCCGCAGGGGATCAGCCCCAGCATTTT	CASSLLPAGDQPQHF
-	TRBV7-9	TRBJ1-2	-	TGTGCCAGCAGCTTAGGACATTTTGGCTACACCTTC	CASSLGHFGYTF
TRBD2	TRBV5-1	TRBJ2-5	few	TGCGCCAGCAGCTTGGAACCCGGGGGGGCAGAGACCCAGTACTTC	CASSLEPGGAETQYF
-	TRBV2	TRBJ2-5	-	TGTGCCAGCAGTGATAACCGCCAAGAGACCCAGTACTTC	CASSDNRQETQYF
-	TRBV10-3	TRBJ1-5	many	TGTGCCATCAGCCCGGACGGCGATCAGCCCCAGCATTTT	CAISPDGDQPQHF
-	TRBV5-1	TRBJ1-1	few	TGCGCCAGCAGCTTGGGCTGGGACGGACACACTGAAGCTTTCTTT	CASSLGWDGHTEAFF
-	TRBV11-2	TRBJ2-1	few	TGTGCCAGCGGCTACGCGAGCTCCTACAATGAGCAGTTCTTC	CASGYASSYNEQFF
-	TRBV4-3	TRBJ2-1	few	TGCGCCAGCAGCCAGAGGACAGCATACAATGAGCAGTTCTTC	CASSQRTAYNEQFF
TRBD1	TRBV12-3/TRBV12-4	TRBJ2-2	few	TGTGCCAGCAGTTGGACAGGAGTAGGGGCCGGGGAGCTGTTTTTT	CASSWTGVGAGELFF
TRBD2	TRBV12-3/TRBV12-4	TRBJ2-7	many	TGTGCCAGCAGTTTGGGAGGGAGTAACGAGCAGTACTTC	CASSLGGSNEQYF
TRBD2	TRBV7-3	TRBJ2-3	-	TGTGCCAGCAGCTCAGCTAGGACTAGCGGGGGGGTAGATACGCAGTATTTT	CASSSARTSGGVDTQYF
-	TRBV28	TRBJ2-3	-	TGTGCCAGCAGTTTACAATTACAGGGCACAGATACGCAGTATTTT	CASSLQLQGTDTQYF
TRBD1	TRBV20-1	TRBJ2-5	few	TGCAGTGCGAGAGAGAGCCGGGACAGGTGGGCGGCCCAAGAGACCCAGTACTTC	CSARESRDRWAAQETQYF
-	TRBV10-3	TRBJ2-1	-	TGTGCCATCAATGCACAGGAGGGCCCGTCTTACAATGAGCAGTTCTTC	CAINAQEGPSYNEQFF
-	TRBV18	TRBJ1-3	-	TGTGCCAGCTCCCAGGACAGTCCCTCTGGAAACACCATATATTTT	CASSQDSPSGNTIYF
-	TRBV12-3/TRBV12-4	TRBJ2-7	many	TGTGCCAGCAGTCCGGACGGGACACCTTACGAGCAGTACTTC	CASSPDGTPYEQYF
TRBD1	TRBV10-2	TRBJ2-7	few	TGCGCCAGCAGCCCCACGGGACAGGGGGCGCGGGTTAAGTACGAGCAGTACTTC	CASSPTGQGARVKYEQYF
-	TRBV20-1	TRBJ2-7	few	TGCAGTGCTAGAGATCGCCGGCAAAGCTCCTACGAGCAGTACTTC	CSARDRRQSSYEQYF
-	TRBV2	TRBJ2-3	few	TGTGCCAGCGGGGGCCTCTCGACGGCGGATACGCAGTATTTT	CASGGLSTADTQYF
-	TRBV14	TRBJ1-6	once	TGTGCCAGCAGCCAAATCAGGAATTCACCCCTCCACTTT	CASSQIRNSPLHF
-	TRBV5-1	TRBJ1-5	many	TGCGCCAGCAGCTTGGAAGGACGACTCAATCAGCCCCAGCATTTT	CASSLEGRLNQPQHF
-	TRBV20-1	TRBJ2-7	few	TGCAGTGCTAGAGGCCAACCTATCCCCTACGAGCAGTACTTC	CSARGQPIPYEQYF
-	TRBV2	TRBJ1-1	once	TGTGCCAGCAAACCGACAGGAAAAGAGGTTGAAGCTTTCTTT	CASKPTGKEVEAFF
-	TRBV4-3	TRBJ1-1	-	TGCGCCAGCAGCCAAGACGCAGGGGAGGGCACTGAAGCTTTCTTT	CASSQDAGEGTEAFF
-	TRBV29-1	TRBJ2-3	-	TGCAGCTCCGAGGAGAGCACAGATACGCAGTATTTT	CSSEESTDTQYF
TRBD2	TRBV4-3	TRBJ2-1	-	TGCGCCAGCAGCCCAGTTACTGGACTAGCGGTTAACAATGAGCAGTTCTTC	CASSPVTGLAVNNEQFF
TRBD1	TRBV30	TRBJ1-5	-	TGTGCCTGGAGTGTACCGGCAGGGGGGAGCAATCAGCCCCAGCATTTT	CAWSVPAGGSNQPQHF
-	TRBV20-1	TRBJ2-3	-	TGCAGTGCTACTGACAGCGACCTTCCCACAGATACGCAGTATTTT	CSATDSDLPTDTQYF
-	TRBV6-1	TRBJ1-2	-	TGTGCCAGCAGTGAAGGAGCGGGGGGTAGAGGAAGCTACACCTTC	CASSEGAGGRGSYTF
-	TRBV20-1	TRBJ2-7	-	TGCAGTGCTAGAGATCATTACAGCTCCTACGAGCAGTACTTC	CSARDHYSSYEQYF
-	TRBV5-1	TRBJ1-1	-	TGCGCCAGCAGCTTGGACGGGTTAGGGGGCACTGAAGCTTTCTTT	CASSLDGLGGTEAFF
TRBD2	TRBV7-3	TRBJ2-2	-	TGTGCCAGCAGCTTAACTGGGGCGGGAGGGCCGAACGGGGAGCTGTTTTTT	CASSLTGAGGPNGELFF
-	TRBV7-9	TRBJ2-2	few	TGTGCCAGCACCCTCGGAGGGGGTATCGGGGAGCTGTTTTTT	CASTLGGGIGELFF
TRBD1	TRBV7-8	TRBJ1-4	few	TGTGCCAGCAGCTTCCCCCGGGGGGACAGGAATGAAAAACTGTTTTTT	CASSFPRGDRNEKLFF
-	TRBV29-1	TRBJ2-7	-	TGCAGCGTCGCCCGGGTATGGTCCTTAAATTCCTACCCAAACGAGCAGTACTTC	CSVARVWSLNSYPNEQYF